One sample yielded the 24 T cell receptor beta chains listed below, sequenced in a study of blood T cell repertoires in COVID-19. Clones were read by immunoSEQ multiplex PCR, and TCRdb kept only the in-frame ones, dropping some. The sample shows some 330,000 clones, more than 75% of them seen only once. The sample taken for sequencing was PBMCs or T cells enriched from blood (not recorded which). Receptors originate from a man aged 35-49 years in a cohort exposed to, infected with or recovered from COVID-19 (not recorded which).

The chain couples TRBV7-2 to TRBJ2-1; 10 bases match TRBD2. V shed 5 bases and J 6 bases; nucleotides not matched to a gene: 7. Germline CDR1 reads SGHTA; CDR2 reads FQGNSA. The CDR3 contains 15 residues. The CDR3 DNA reads as TGTGCCAGCAGCAGACTAGCGGGCAACTTCAATGAGCAGTTCTTC. Protein product: CASSRLAGNFNEQFF. Supplemented by reference TRBV7-2 and TRBJ2-1, the full variable domain reads GAGVSQSPSNKVTEKGKDVELRCDPISGHTALYWYRQSLGQGLEFLIYFQGNSAPDKSGLPSDRFSAERTGGSVSTLTIQRTQQEDSAVYLCASSRLAGNFNEQFFGPGTRLTVL.

In DNA form, the CDR3 reads TGTGCCAGTAGTCCTTGGACAGATATGAACACTGAAGCTTTCTTT. Translation: CASSPWTDMNTEAFF. The V gene is TRBV19, the J gene TRBJ1-1, with D possibly matching TRBD1 (6 bases). CDR3 size: 15 residues. Trimming pared 5 bases from V and 0 bases from J, leaving 13 bases between. The germline V gene has CDR1 LNHDA and CDR2 SQIVND (reference sequence).

The genes are TRBV2 and TRBJ1-2; 9 nucleotides line up with TRBD1. Germline V lookup: CDR1 SNHLY, CDR2 FYNNEI. The CDR3 has 15 residues. The trim removed 10 bases at V and 4 bases at J, leaving 13 bases unmatched. The CDR3 here is CATNQGTGLGYGYTF. In nucleotides, the CDR3 is TGTGCCACCAACCAAGGGACAGGGCTAGGCTATGGCTACACCTTC.

The chain combines TRBV9 with TRBJ2-5, with a tentative D call TRBD1 (6 bases). The V and J ends lost 2 bases and 2 bases respectively, with 10 bases between them. Germline V gene lookup returns CDR1 SGDLS and CDR2 YYNGEE. The length of the CDR3 is 14 residues. Here the CDR3 DNA reads TGTGCCAGCAGCGTTCTCCAGGGGCAAGAGACCCAGTACTTC. Its protein product is CASSVLQGQETQYF. Variable domain in full (rest from reference TRBV9 and TRBJ2-5): DSGVTQTPKHLITATGQRVTLRCSPRSGDLSVYWYQQSLDQGLQFLIQYYNGEERAKGNILERFSAQQFPDLHSELNLSSLELGDSALYFCASSVLQGQETQYFGPGTRLLVL.

The V and J genes are TRBV19 and TRBJ2-7; 7 bases map to TRBD1. V trimming: 6 bases; J trimming: 3 bases; junction bases outside the gene matches: 8. CDR1 is LNHDA and CDR2 is SQIVND in the germline V gene (reference sequence). CDR3 length equals 14 residues. The CDR3 is CASRRQGPNYEQYF. The CDR3, as DNA: TGTGCCAGTAGGCGACAGGGCCCTAACTACGAGCAGTACTTC.

The gene calls are TRBV7-9 and TRBJ2-2, with TRBD2 matching 7 bases. The V segment lost 1 base and the J segment 0 bases; nucleotides outside the gene matches: 2. This CDR3 spans 16 amino acids. Germline CDR1 reads SEHNR; CDR2 reads FQNEAQ (reference sequence). The DNA for the CDR3 is TGTGCCAGCAGCTTAGGCCTAGCGGCGAACACCGGGGAGCTGTTTTTT. It is translated as CASSLGLAANTGELFF.

The V and J genes are TRBV10-3 and TRBJ2-1, with 11 nucleotides matching TRBD2. Trimming removed 5 bases from V and 7 bases from J; junction bases left unmatched: 19. The CDR3 length is 19 residues. Germline loops: CDR1 ENHRY, CDR2 SYGVKD. The CDR3 DNA reads as TGTGCCATCAGTCCCCCTCCGGGACTAGCGGAACAAAAGGGGAATGAGCAGTTCTTC. This sequence encodes CAISPPPGLAEQKGNEQFF.

The rearrangement uses TRBV19 and TRBJ2-2, with D maybe TRBD1 (6 bases). This CDR3 spans 14 amino acids. Trimming shortened V by 4 bases and J by 5 bases, and 11 bases separated the two germline ends. Looked up from germline, CDR1 is LNHDA and CDR2 is SQIVND (reference sequence). The CDR3 DNA sequence: TGTGCCAGTAGTAAAAGGGGGAAAACCGGGGAGCTGTTTTTT. Translating it yields CASSKRGKTGELFF.

This clone was detected once. The chain links TRBV9 to TRBJ1-1, with a weak D call TRBD1 (5 bases). The CDR3 is 14 residues long. V lost 0 bases and J lost 3, with 9 bases in between. The germline V gene has CDR1 SGDLS and CDR2 YYNGEE. This CDR3 reads CASSVAAGHTEAFF. DNA of the CDR3: TGTGCCAGCAGCGTAGCCGCGGGACACACTGAAGCTTTCTTT.

This chain uses TRBV7-2 with TRBJ1-2; the D is unclear. Trimming pared 4 bases from V and 4 bases from J, leaving 16 bases between. This CDR3 region has 15 residues. The germline gives CDR1 SGHTA, CDR2 FQGNSA. Written as DNA, the CDR3 is TGTGCCAGCAGCTCTTACCGGGAGGCCACCTATGGCTACACCTTC. Translation gives CASSSYREATYGYTF.

The chain has TRBV19 and TRBJ1-4; perhaps TRBD1 as D (5 bases). This CDR3 contains 15 residues. Trimming cost V 5 bases and J 8 bases, with 18 bases left between them. Germline V CDR1 and CDR2: LNHDA, SQIVND (reference sequence). CDR3 sequence (DNA): TGTGCCAGTAGTGGGGTAACCCGGGGGATGGAAAAACTGTTTTTT. The encoded protein is CASSGVTRGMEKLFF.

The rearrangement joins TRBV4-1 to TRBJ2-7; D is possibly TRBD2 (6 bases). This CDR3 is built from 15 residues. Per the germline V gene, CDR1 is MGHRA and CDR2 is YSYEKL. Trimming took 0 bases from V and 3 from J, leaving 12 bases between them. CDR3 region: CASSQDTAGIYEQYF. The CDR3 DNA reads as TGCGCCAGCAGCCAAGATACTGCGGGAATCTACGAGCAGTACTTC.

The chain joins TRBV28 to TRBJ2-5, with TRBD1 identical over 11 bases. With 4 bases clipped from V and 6 bases from J, the junction kept 10 bases outside the gene matches. CDR1 and CDR2 (germline): MDHEN, SYDVKM. CDR3 length: 16 residues. The CDR3 protein is CASSSSGTGGGKTQYF. CDR3 nucleotide sequence: TGTGCCAGCAGTTCGTCCGGGACAGGGGGAGGGAAGACCCAGTACTTC.

The chain has TRBV14 and TRBJ2-7; 11 bases fit TRBD2. This CDR3 has 17 amino acids. The germline CDR1 and CDR2 sequences are SGHDN and FVKESK. V was clipped by 3 bases and J by 6 bases; unmatched bases: 13. As DNA, the CDR3 is TGTGCCAGCAGCCAGGGAATCCTAGCGGGAGGATCCGGCGAGCAGTACTTC. Protein product: CASSQGILAGGSGEQYF.

Regarding this clone: Other nucleotide sequences from this sample produce the same CDR3. The rearrangement joins TRBV28 to TRBJ1-2, with a tentative D call TRBD1 (5 bases). CDR1 MDHEN and CDR2 SYDVKM come from the germline V gene. Trimming cost V 4 bases and J 0 bases, with 9 bases left between them. CDR3 length equals 14 residues. CDR3 bases: TGTGCCAGCAGTTCCGGGGGAGCTAACTATGGCTACACCTTC. This translates into CASSSGGANYGYTF.

The chain joins TRBV5-4 to TRBJ2-5, with a tentative D call TRBD2 (5 bases). In germline, CDR1 is SGHNT, CDR2 YYREEE (reference sequence). Trimming stripped 4 bases from V and 5 bases from J, with 15 bases between. The CDR3 is made up of 14 amino acids. The CDR3 loop reads CASSHGDRGETQYF. For the CDR3, the DNA is TGTGCCAGCAGCCACGGGGATCGAGGTGAGACCCAGTACTTC.

J is TRBJ2-1 and V is TRBV7-9; D uncertain. V was shortened by 2 bases and J by 3 bases, with 8 bases between the two germline ends. The CDR3 runs 14 residues. Germline lookup yields CDR1 SEHNR and CDR2 FQNEAQ (reference sequence). The CDR3: CASSLSDHYNEQFF. CDR3 sequence (DNA): TGTGCCAGCAGCTTAAGCGACCACTACAATGAGCAGTTCTTC.

The chain joins TRBV6-5 to TRBJ2-7, with D possibly being TRBD2 (5 bases). The CDR3 contains 15 residues. Germline V CDR1 and CDR2: MNHEY, SVGAGI. Between the trimmed V and J ends, which lost 1 base and 2 bases, there was a span of 12 bases. The CDR3 DNA reads as TGTGCCAGCAGTTACTACCACACCGGGACCTACGAGCAGTACTTC. This gives the protein CASSYYHTGTYEQYF.

Concerning this clone itself: Distinct nucleotide sequences in the sample also encode this CDR3. The CDR3 loop is CASSLTSGRDTQYF. The CDR3 DNA reads TGTGCCAGCAGCTTAACTAGCGGGAGAGATACGCAGTATTTT. The chain joins TRBV11-2 to TRBJ2-3; 11 bases line up with TRBD2. There are 14 residues in the CDR3. Germline CDR1 and CDR2: SGHAT and FQNNGV. V lost 2 bases, J lost 5 bases, and 0 bases stayed unmatched. Combining the CDR3 with reference TRBV11-2 and TRBJ2-3 gives the whole variable domain EAGVAQSPRYKIIEKRQSVAFWCNPISGHATLYWYQQILGQGPKLLIQFQNNGVVDDSQLPKDRFSAERLKGVDSTLKIQPAKLEDSAVYLCASSLTSGRDTQYFGPGTRLTVL.

The genes are TRBV27 and TRBJ1-1, with D tentatively TRBD1 (6 bases). V shed 2 bases and J shed 5 bases, with 9 bases lying between them. From germline, CDR1 is MNHEY and CDR2 SMNVEV (reference sequence). This CDR3 region has 13 residues. The CDR3 region is CASSLTGWTEAFF. The CDR3 bases are TGTGCCAGCAGTTTAACAGGGTGGACTGAAGCTTTCTTT.

V usage is TRBV27 and J usage is TRBJ1-3; D is uncertain. The CDR3 is 14 residues long. Trimming pared 8 bases from V and 0 bases from J, leaving 11 bases between. Germline V gene sequence: CDR1 MNHEY, CDR2 SMNVEV (reference sequence). The CDR3, as DNA: TGTGCCAGCGGGCCGGGAAACTCTGGAAACACCATATATTTT. Translating gives CASGPGNSGNTIYF.

This clone was observed a few times. This chain uses TRBV7-2 with TRBJ2-7; D is possibly TRBD2 (6 bases). The germline V gene has CDR1 SGHTA and CDR2 FQGNSA. V was clipped by 1 base and J by 0 bases, with 13 bases between them. This CDR3 has 16 residues. CDR3 bases: TGTGCCAGCAGCTTAGTCGGCGGGGATAGCTCCTACGAGCAGTACTTC. It specifies CASSLVGGDSSYEQYF.

This chain links TRBV18 with TRBJ2-3; TRBD1 aligns across 8 bases. Germline-derived CDR1 and CDR2 are KGHSH and LQKENI. V lost 3 bases to trimming and J lost 4 bases; unmatched junction nucleotides: 6. This CDR3 has 15 amino acids. This CDR3 is CASSPPRQGSDTQYF. In DNA form, the CDR3 reads TGTGCCAGCTCACCCCCCCGACAGGGGTCAGATACGCAGTATTTT.

This clone appeared once. The chain combines TRBV6-5 with TRBJ1-6, with D hard to call. V lost 7 bases and J lost 7, with 14 bases in between. The CDR3 extends over 14 amino acids. Germline V gene data show CDR1 as MNHEY and CDR2 as SVGAGI. CDR3 in DNA: TGTGCCAGCACTTTACGGGGTAAAAATTCACCCCTCCACTTT. It is translated as CASTLRGKNSPLHF.